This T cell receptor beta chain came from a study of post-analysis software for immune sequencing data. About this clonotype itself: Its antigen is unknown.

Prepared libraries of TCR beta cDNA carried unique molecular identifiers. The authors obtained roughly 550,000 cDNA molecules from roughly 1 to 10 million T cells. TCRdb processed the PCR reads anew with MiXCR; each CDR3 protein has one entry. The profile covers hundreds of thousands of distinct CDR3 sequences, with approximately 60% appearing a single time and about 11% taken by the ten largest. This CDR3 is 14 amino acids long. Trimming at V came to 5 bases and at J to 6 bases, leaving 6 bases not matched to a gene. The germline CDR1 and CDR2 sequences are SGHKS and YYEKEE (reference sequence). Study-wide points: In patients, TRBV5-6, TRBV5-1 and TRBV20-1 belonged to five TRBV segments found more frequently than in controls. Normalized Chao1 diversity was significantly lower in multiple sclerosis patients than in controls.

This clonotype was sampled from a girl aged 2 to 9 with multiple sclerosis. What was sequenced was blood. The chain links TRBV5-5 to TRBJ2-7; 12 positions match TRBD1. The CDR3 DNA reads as TGTGCCAGCAGGCCGGGACAGGGGGCCATCGAGCAGTACTTC. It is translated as CASRPGQGAIEQYF.